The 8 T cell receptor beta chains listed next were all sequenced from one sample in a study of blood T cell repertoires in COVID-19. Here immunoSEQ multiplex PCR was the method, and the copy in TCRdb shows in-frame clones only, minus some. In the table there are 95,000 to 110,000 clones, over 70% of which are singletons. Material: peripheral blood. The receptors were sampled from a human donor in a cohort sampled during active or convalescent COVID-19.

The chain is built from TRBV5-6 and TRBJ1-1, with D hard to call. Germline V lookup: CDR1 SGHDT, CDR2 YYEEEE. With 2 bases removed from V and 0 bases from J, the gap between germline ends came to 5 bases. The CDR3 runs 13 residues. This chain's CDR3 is CASSFVLNTEAFF. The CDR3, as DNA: TGTGCCAGCAGCTTCGTCCTGAACACTGAAGCTTTCTTT.

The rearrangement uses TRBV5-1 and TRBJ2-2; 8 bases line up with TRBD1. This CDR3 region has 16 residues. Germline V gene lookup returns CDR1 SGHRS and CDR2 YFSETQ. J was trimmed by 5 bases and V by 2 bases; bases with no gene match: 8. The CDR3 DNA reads TGCGCCAGCAGCTTTGGACAGGGCCGGAGAACCGGGGAGCTGTTTTTT. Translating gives CASSFGQGRRTGELFF.

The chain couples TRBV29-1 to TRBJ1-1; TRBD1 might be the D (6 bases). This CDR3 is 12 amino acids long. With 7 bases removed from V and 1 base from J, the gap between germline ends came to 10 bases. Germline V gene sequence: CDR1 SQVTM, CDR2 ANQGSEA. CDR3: CSAGGGNTEAFF. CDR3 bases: TGCAGCGCGGGAGGGGGGAACACTGAAGCTTTCTTT.

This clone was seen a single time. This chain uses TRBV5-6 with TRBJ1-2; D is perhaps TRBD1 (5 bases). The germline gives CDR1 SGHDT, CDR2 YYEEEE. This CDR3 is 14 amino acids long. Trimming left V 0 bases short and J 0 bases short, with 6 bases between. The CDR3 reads CASSLGGPNYGYTF. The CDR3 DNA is TGTGCCAGCAGCTTGGGGGGCCCTAACTATGGCTACACCTTC.

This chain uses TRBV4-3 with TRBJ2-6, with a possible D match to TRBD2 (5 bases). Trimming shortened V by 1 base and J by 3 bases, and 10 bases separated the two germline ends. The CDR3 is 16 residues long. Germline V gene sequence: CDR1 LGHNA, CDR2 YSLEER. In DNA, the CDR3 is TGCGCCAGCAGCCAAGCAAGAGGGAATGGGGCCAACGTCCTGACTTTC. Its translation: CASSQARGNGANVLTF.

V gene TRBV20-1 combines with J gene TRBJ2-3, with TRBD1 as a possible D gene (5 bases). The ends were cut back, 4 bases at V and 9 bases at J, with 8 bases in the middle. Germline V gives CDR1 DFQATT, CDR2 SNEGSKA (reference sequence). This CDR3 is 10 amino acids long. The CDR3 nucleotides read TGCAGTGCTATCGCAGGGACGCAGTATTTT. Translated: CSAIAGTQYF.

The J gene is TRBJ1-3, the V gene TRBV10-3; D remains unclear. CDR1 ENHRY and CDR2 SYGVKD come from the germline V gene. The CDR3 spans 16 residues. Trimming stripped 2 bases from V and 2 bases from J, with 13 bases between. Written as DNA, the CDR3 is TGTGCCATCAGTGAGGGGAGGGTCGGACCTGGAAACACCATATATTTT. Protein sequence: CAISEGRVGPGNTIYF.

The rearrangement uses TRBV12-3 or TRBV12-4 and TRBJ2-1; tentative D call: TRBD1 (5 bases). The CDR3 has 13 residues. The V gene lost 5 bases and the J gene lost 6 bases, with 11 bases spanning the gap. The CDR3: CASSPGQVNEQFF. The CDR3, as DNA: TGTGCCAGCAGTCCAGGACAAGTCAATGAGCAGTTCTTC.